This paragraph reports one TCR beta chain. The antigen is not known. The data belong to a study of identical twins. General study findings and limits: Out-of-frame alpha sequences shared by twins showed excess low generation probability. Clonotypes of the beta chain that were abundant in cord blood carried fewer insertions (memory repertoires showed none).

A template switching step contributed a universal primer site, while unique molecular identifiers were present in the cDNA. TCRdb processed the 5' RACE reads anew with MiXCR; each CDR3 protein has one entry. The table shows 200,000 to 250,000 distinct CDR3 sequences, with roughly 12% occurring only once. This sample also appeared in a second study, on yellow fever vaccine responses in identical twins.

This receptor was identified in a young woman in good health. The sample consisted of memory (CD45RO+) T cells sorted from blood.

CDR3 in amino acids: CASSLLQNGNSPLHF. The CDR3 DNA reads TGCGCCAGCAGCTTGTTACAGAACGGTAATTCACCCCTCCACTTT. V gene TRBV5-1 combines with J gene TRBJ1-6; D is uncertain. Germline V gene lookup returns CDR1 SGHRS and CDR2 YFSETQ. The CDR3 consists of 15 residues. V was pared by 1 base and J by 6 bases, with 11 bases between.